This T cell receptor beta chain was identified during a study of cytomegalovirus exposure and HLA in healthy donors. A single count supports this clone. Losses at the gene ends were 5 bases for V and 0 bases for J; bases not matched to a gene: 5. CDR1 is MNHNS and CDR2 is SASEGT in the germline V gene. The CDR3 covers 15 residues. Profiling relied on immunoSEQ multiplex PCR, and the TCRdb table lists in-frame clones only, not all of them. The repertoire has some 200,000 clones, about 89% of them found once; the top ten carry around 1%. The chain combines TRBV6-1 with TRBJ2-7, with 9 bases matching TRBD2. Material for sequencing was PBMCs. This TCR derives from a woman between 18 and 29 years old in good health and CMV-seronegative. Written as DNA, the CDR3 is TGTGCCAGCAGTTCTCTAGCGGGGTTCTCCTACGAGCAGTACTTC. Its protein product is CASSSLAGFSYEQYF.